This T cell receptor beta chain was identified in a study of blood T cell repertoires in COVID-19. Study overall: Sites across the United States, Italy and Spain contributed samples from acute and convalescent COVID-19.

Trimming removed 5 bases from V and 4 bases from J; junction bases left unmatched: 12. The CDR3 extends over 17 amino acids. Germline V lookup: CDR1 MNHEY, CDR2 SVGEGT. Per the study methods: Amplification from reference gene primers served as the basis for estimated nucleated cell counts. Method: immunoSEQ multiplex PCR; TCRdb's copy keeps in-frame clones and lacks some. The V and J calls and clone size come from that table; D and trimming were worked out from the DNA. Of about 140,000 clones listed, 80% to 90% were seen once; the top ten hold 2% to 2.5%. Material: peripheral blood. The sequence was obtained from a man aged 50-60 years with active COVID-19. The chain has TRBV6-2 or TRBV6-3 and TRBJ2-3; 10 positions agree with TRBD2. The CDR3: CASSTWGSGGQADTQYF. DNA of the CDR3: TGTGCCAGCAGTACCTGGGGTAGCGGGGGGCAGGCAGATACGCAGTATTTT.